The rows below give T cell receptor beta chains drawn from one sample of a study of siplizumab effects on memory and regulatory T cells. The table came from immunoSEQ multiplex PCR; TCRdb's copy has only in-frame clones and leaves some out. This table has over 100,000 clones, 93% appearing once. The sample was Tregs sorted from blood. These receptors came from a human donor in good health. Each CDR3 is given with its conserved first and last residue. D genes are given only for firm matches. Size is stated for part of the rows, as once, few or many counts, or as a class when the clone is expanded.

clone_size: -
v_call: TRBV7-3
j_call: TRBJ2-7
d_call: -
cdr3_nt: TGTGCCAGCAGCTTAGCCGGACCGCGTGCCGGCCCCTACGAGCAGTACTTC
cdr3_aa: CASSLAGPRAGPYEQYF

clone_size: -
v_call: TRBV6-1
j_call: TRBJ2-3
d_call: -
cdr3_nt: TGTGCCAGCAGTATCGGGCTCCTGCAGTATTTT
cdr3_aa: CASSIGLLQYF

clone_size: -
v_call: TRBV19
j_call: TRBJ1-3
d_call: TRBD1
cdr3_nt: TGTGCCAGTAGTGTACAGGGGCGGGCTGGAAACACCATATATTTT
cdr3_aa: CASSVQGRAGNTIYF

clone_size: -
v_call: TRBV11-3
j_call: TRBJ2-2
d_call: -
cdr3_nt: TGTGCCAGCAGCTTCACCGGGGAGCTGTTTTTT
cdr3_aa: CASSFTGELFF

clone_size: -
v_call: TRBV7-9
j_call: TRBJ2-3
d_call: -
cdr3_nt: TGTGCCAGCAGCTTAGTGGGGGCAAGCACAGATACGCAGTATTTT
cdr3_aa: CASSLVGASTDTQYF

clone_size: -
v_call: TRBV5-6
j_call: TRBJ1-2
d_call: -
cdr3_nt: TGTGCCAGCAGCTTGGGGGTTGGCTACACCTTC
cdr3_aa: CASSLGVGYTF

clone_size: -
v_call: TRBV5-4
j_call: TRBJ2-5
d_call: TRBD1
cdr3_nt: TGTGCCAGCAGCCGGGACAGGGTGGATGAGACCCAGTACTTC
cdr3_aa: CASSRDRVDETQYF

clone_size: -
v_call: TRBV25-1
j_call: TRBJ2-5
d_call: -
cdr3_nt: TGTGCCAGCAGTGAATGGCGGGCATCCCAAGAGACCCAGTACTTC
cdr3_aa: CASSEWRASQETQYF

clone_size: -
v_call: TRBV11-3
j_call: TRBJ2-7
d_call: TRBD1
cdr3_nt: TGTGCCAGCAGCCCGCGAAACAGGGGCGAGCAGTACTTC
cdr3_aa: CASSPRNRGEQYF

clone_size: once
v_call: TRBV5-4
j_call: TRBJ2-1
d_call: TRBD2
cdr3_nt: TGTGCCAGCTCGGGACTAGCGGGAGACGGGAATGAGCAGTTCTTC
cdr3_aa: CASSGLAGDGNEQFF

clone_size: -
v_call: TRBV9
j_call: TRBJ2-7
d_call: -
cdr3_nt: TGTGCCAGCAGCGGGCACCGGGTCCCGCCGCACGAGCAGTACTTC
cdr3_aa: CASSGHRVPPHEQYF

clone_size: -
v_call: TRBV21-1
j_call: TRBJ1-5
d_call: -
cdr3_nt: TGTGCCAGCAGCTCATGGGACAAGTACGGGTTCAATCAGCCCCAGCATTTT
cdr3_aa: CASSSWDKYGFNQPQHF

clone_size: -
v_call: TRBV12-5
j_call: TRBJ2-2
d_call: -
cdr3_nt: TGTGCTAGTGGTTTGGTACTCGGCGGGGAGCTGTTTTTT
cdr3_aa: CASGLVLGGELFF

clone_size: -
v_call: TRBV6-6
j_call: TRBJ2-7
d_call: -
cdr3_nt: TGTGCCAGCAGTTACTCGCGAGGGGGGCAATACGAGCAGTACTTC
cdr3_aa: CASSYSRGGQYEQYF

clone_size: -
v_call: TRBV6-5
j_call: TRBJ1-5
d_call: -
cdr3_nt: TGTGCCAGCAGATCGACAGGCTTAAGCAATCAGCCCCAGCATTTT
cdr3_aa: CASRSTGLSNQPQHF

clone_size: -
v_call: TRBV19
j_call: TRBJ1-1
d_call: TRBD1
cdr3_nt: TGTGCCAGTAGCTTCCGGGACAGGGGAACTGAAGCTTTCTTT
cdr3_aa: CASSFRDRGTEAFF

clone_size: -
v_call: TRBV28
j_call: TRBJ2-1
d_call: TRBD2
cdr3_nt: TGTGCCAGCAGTCCATCCCCCGGCGGGGGAACCGGCAATGAGCAGTTCTTC
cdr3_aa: CASSPSPGGGTGNEQFF

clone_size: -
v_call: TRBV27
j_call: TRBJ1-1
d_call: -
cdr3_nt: TGTGCCAGCAGTTTGGGATGGGGGGGAACTGAAGCTTTCTTT
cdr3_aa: CASSLGWGGTEAFF

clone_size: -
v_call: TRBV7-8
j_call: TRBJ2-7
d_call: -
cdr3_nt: TGTGCCAGCAGCTACCTCTCCTACGAGCAGTACTTC
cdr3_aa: CASSYLSYEQYF

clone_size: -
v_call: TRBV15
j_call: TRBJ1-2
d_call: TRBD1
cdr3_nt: TGTGCCACCAGCAGAGGTCCAACAGGGGAGGGCTATGGCTACACCTTC
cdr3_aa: CATSRGPTGEGYGYTF

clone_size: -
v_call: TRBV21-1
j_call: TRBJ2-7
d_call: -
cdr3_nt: TGTGCCAGCAGCAAGGGACACAATCAAATCTACGAGCAGTACTTC
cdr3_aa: CASSKGHNQIYEQYF

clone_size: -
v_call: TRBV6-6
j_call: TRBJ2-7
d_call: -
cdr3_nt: TGTGCCAGCAGTTACTCGTCAAAAACCTACGAGCAGTACTTC
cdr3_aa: CASSYSSKTYEQYF

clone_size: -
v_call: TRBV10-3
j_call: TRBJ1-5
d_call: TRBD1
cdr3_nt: TGTGCCATCAGTGAATACGGGACAGGCAATCAGCCCCAGCATTTT
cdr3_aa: CAISEYGTGNQPQHF

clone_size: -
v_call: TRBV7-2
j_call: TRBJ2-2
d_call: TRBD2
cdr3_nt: TGTGCCAGCAGCTCAACTAGCGGGAGCCGCACCGGGGAGCTGTTTTTT
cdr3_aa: CASSSTSGSRTGELFF

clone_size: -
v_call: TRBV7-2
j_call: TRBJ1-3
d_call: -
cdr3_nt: TGTGCCAGCTCCCTGGGGGTGAGCTCTGGAAACACCATATATTTT
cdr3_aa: CASSLGVSSGNTIYF

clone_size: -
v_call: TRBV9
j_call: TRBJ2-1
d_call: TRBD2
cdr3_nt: TGTGCCAGCAGCATCGACGGGGGGATCCACAATGAGCAGTTCTTC
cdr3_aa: CASSIDGGIHNEQFF

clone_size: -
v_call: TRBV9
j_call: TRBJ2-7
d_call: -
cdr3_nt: TGTGCCAGCAGCGATGGGATCTCCTACGAGCAGTACTTC
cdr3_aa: CASSDGISYEQYF

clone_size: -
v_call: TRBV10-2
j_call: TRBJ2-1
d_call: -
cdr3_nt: TGCGCCAGCAGGTGGAGGGGGCGAGATGAGCAGTTCTTC
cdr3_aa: CASRWRGRDEQFF

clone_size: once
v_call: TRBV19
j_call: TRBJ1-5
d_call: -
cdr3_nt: TGTGCCAGTTCTCGCCGGGAGGCGGAGTTCAATCAGCCCCAGCATTTT
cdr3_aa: CASSRREAEFNQPQHF

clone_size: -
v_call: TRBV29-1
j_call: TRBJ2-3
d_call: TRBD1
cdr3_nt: TGCAGCGCCAACAGGGGGCTAGGAGATACGCAGTATTTT
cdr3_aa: CSANRGLGDTQYF

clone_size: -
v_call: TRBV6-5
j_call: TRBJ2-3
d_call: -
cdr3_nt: TGTGCCAGCAGTTACTCGGGAGATACGCAGTATTTT
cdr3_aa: CASSYSGDTQYF

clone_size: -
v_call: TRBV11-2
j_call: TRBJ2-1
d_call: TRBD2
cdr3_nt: TGTGCCAGCAGCCCGAGGTTGGGGGGGAAGTTCTTC
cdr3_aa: CASSPRLGGKFF

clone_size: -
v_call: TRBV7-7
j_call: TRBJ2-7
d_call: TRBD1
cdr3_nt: TGTGCTAGCAGCTTAGAGGACAGGGGCTACGAGCAGTACTTC
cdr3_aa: CASSLEDRGYEQYF

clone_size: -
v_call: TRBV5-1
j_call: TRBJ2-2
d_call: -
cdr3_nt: TGCGCCAGCAGACCGAACACCGGGGAGCTGTTTTTT
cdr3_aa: CASRPNTGELFF

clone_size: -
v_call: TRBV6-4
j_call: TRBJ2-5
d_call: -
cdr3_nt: TGTGCCAGCAGTGGGATGGAGACCCAGTACTTC
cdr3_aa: CASSGMETQYF

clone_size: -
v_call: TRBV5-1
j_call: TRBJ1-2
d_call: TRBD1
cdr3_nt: TGCGCCAGCCGGGAGGGAACCGGCAGGGGGGTCGGTAGCTACACCTTC
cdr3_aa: CASREGTGRGVGSYTF

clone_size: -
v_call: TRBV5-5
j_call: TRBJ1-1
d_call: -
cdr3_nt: TGTGCCAGCAGCTCCGTGGGGGGTCGGAACACTGAAGCTTTCTTT
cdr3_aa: CASSSVGGRNTEAFF

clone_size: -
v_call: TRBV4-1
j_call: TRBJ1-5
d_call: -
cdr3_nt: TGCGCCAGCAGCCAGGGAGGAATACAGCCCCAGCATTTT
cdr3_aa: CASSQGGIQPQHF

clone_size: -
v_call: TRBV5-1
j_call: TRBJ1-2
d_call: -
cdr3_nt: TGCGCCAGCAGCTTGGCCACGGAGGGATTGGGCGGCTACACCTTC
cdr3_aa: CASSLATEGLGGYTF

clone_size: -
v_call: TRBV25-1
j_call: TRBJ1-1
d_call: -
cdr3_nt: TGTGCCAGCAGTGAATTGGGTCAGAACACTGAAGCTTTCTTT
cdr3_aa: CASSELGQNTEAFF

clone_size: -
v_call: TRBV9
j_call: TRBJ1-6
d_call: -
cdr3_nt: TGTGCCAGCAGCGTAAGTTTTGCGGGTTCACCCCTCCACTTT
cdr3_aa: CASSVSFAGSPLHF

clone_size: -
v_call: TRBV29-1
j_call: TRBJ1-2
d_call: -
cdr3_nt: TGCAGCGTAACCTCAGGGTTGCGGGGCTACACCTTC
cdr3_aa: CSVTSGLRGYTF

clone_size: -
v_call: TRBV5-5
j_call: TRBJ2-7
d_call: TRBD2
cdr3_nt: TGTGCCAGCAGCCCGACTAGCGGGAGGTCCGAGCAGTACTTC
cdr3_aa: CASSPTSGRSEQYF

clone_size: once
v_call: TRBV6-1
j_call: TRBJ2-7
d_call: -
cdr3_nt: TGTGCCAGCAGTGAGTACTACGAGCAGTACTTC
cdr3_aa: CASSEYYEQYF

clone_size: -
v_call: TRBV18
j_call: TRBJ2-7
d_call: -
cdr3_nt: TGTGCCAGCTCACCCGACTACGGGGAGCAGTACTTC
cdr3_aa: CASSPDYGEQYF

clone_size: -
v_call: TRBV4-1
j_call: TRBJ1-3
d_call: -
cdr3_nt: TGCGCCAGCAGTGGACAGAGCGGAAACACCATATATTTT
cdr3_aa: CASSGQSGNTIYF

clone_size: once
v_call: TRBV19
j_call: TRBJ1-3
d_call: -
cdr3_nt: TGTGCCAGTCACCGACAGCTCGGTGGAAACACCATATATTTT
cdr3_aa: CASHRQLGGNTIYF

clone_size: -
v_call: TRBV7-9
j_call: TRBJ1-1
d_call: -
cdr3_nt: TGTGCCAGCAACCCAACTAGAAACACTGAAGCTTTCTTT
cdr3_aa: CASNPTRNTEAFF

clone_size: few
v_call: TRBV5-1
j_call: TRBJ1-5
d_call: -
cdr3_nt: TGCGCCAGCAGGCGGGATAGCAATCAGCCCCAGCATTTT
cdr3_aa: CASRRDSNQPQHF

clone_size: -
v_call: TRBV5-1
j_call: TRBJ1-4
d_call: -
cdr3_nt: TGCGCCAGCAGCTTGTTTGGGGGGGATGAAAAACTGTTTTTT
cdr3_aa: CASSLFGGDEKLFF

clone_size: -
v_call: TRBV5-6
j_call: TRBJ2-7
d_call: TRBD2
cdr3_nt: TGTGCCAGCAGCTTGGTGACTAGCGGGAACAACGAGCAGTACTTC
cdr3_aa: CASSLVTSGNNEQYF

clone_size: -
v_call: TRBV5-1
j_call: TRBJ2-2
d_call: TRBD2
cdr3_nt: TGCGCCAGCAGTGCTAGCGGGAGCACCGGGGAGCTGTTTTTT
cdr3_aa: CASSASGSTGELFF

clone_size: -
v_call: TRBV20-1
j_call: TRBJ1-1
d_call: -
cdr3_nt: TGCAGTGCTAGGGTTGCCACTGAAGCTTTCTTT
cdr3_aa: CSARVATEAFF